The 12 T cell receptor beta chains presented below share a single source sample, sequenced in a study of blood T cell repertoires in COVID-19. Data came from immunoSEQ multiplex PCR; TCRdb stores just in-frame clones and leaves some out. The table lists 120,000 to 150,000 clones, roughly 81% of them singletons, with less than 4% in the top ten. Sequenced: PBMCs or T cells enriched from blood (not recorded which). Receptor source: a woman aged 45 to 65 with acute COVID-19.

This chain connects TRBV27 to TRBJ2-5, with D perhaps matching TRBD1 (6 bases). The V and J ends lost 5 bases and 4 bases respectively, with 14 bases between them. Per germline, CDR1 MNHEY and CDR2 SMNVEV (reference sequence). The CDR3 runs 14 residues. In DNA form, the CDR3 reads TGTGCCAGCAGTACCCGGACAGAGACAGAGACCCAGTACTTC. Protein: CASSTRTETETQYF.

J is TRBJ1-1 and V is TRBV2; perhaps TRBD1 as D (5 bases). The ends were cut back, 6 bases at V and 2 bases at J, with 13 bases in the middle. The CDR3 is 14 amino acids. The germline gives CDR1 SNHLY, CDR2 FYNNEI. The CDR3, as DNA: TGTGCCAGCAGAGCGTCAGGACAAAACACTGAAGCTTTCTTT. This sequence encodes CASRASGQNTEAFF. Looking up the rest from reference TRBV2 and TRBJ1-1 gives the full variable domain: EPEVTQTPSHQVTQMGQEVILRCVPISNHLYFYWYRQILGQKVEFLVSFYNNEISEKSEIFDDQFSVERPDGSNFTLKIRSTKLEDSAMYFCASRASGQNTEAFFGQGTRLTVV.

The gene calls are TRBV24-1 and TRBJ2-2; 10 nucleotides line up with TRBD1. With 4 bases clipped from V and 8 bases from J, the junction kept 6 bases outside the gene matches. The CDR3 runs to 15 residues. Germline V gene data show CDR1 as KGHDR and CDR2 as SFDVKD. The CDR3: CATSDRGQGKGELFF. The CDR3 DNA follows: TGTGCCACCAGTGACCGGGGACAGGGGAAAGGGGAGCTGTTTTTT.

V gene TRBV4-1 combines with J gene TRBJ2-7; 12 bases align to TRBD2. In germline, CDR1 is MGHRA, CDR2 YSYEKL. With 1 base clipped from V and 7 bases from J, the junction kept 11 bases outside the gene matches. The CDR3 has 17 amino acids. The CDR3, as DNA: TGCGCCAGCAGCCAAGTTTGGGTTGGGCTAGCGGGGGGGGAGCAGTACTTC. The encoded protein is CASSQVWVGLAGGEQYF.

The V gene is TRBV12-3 or TRBV12-4, the J gene TRBJ2-1; D is possibly TRBD2 (5 bases). This CDR3 is 13 amino acids long. V shed 8 bases and J shed 7 bases, with 15 bases lying between them. The CDR3 DNA follows: TGTGCCAGCTTGAGGGCCAGGTTGAATGAGCAGTTCTTC. Protein sequence: CASLRARLNEQFF.

Of note for this clone: The junction and the germline gene differ at one end; a read error may be behind it. The V and J genes are TRBV5-4 and TRBJ2-5, with a tentative D call TRBD2 (6 bases). CDR3 length: 11 amino acids. In germline, CDR1 is SGHNT, CDR2 YYREEE (reference sequence). CDR3 nucleotide sequence: TGTGCCAGCAGCTTGGAGGCTAGCGTCGACTTC. This gives the protein CASSLEASVDF.

This clone appeared once. The chain uses TRBV27 and TRBJ2-1, with 10 positions matching TRBD2. CDR1 is MNHEY, CDR2 SMNVEV, per germline (reference sequence). Trimming removed 6 bases from V and 6 bases from J; junction bases left unmatched: 8. The CDR3 has 15 amino acids. CDR3 in DNA: TGTGCCAGCAGCCCTTGGGCTAGCGGGAGCAATGAGCAGTTCTTC. It codes for CASSPWASGSNEQFF.

The V gene is TRBV2, the J gene TRBJ1-2; TRBD1 aligns across 8 bases. This CDR3 spans 14 amino acids. Germline CDR1 is SNHLY and CDR2 is FYNNEI. V dropped 4 bases and J dropped 0; count of bases not matched to a gene: 1. CDR3: CASSGQGTNYGYTF. The CDR3 DNA is TGTGCCAGCAGTGGACAGGGGACTAACTATGGCTACACCTTC.

The rearrangement joins TRBV7-2 to TRBJ2-7; 9 nucleotides agree with TRBD2. The germline V gene has CDR1 SGHTA and CDR2 FQGNSA. The CDR3 extends over 15 amino acids. V trimming: 1 base; J trimming: 3 bases; junction bases outside the gene matches: 4. Written as DNA, the CDR3 is TGTGCCAGCAGCTTAGGGGCTAGCGGGATCTACGAGCAGTACTTC. This translates into CASSLGASGIYEQYF.

The chain is built from TRBV3-1 (or the pseudogene TRBV3-2) and TRBJ2-7; D uncertain. In germline, CDR1 is LGHDT, CDR2 YNNKEL (reference sequence). The CDR3 has 14 amino acids. The V gene lost 3 bases and the J gene lost 0 bases, with 9 bases spanning the gap. The chain's CDR3 is CASSQGRSSYEQYF. The CDR3 coding sequence is TGTGCCAGCAGCCAGGGTCGGAGCTCCTACGAGCAGTACTTC.

This clone has more than one count but fewer than ten. This chain connects TRBV28 to TRBJ2-1, with D possibly matching TRBD1 (6 bases). V dropped 6 bases and J dropped 7 bases, with 16 bases sitting between them. The CDR3 runs 14 residues. Germline V CDR1 and CDR2: MDHEN, SYDVKM. The CDR3 reads CASSRGGVGNEQFF. The CDR3 DNA is TGTGCCAGCAGCCGAGGGGGAGTGGGGAATGAGCAGTTCTTC.

The chain links TRBV2 to TRBJ2-7; D remains unclear. Between the trimmed V and J ends, which lost 0 bases and 2 bases, there was a span of 8 bases. The CDR3 totals 14 residues. Germline CDR1 SNHLY, CDR2 FYNNEI. As DNA, the CDR3 is TGTGCCAGCAGTGAAGCCTTTCTAACCTACGAGCAGTACTTC. Translation gives CASSEAFLTYEQYF.